The T cell receptor beta chain under discussion was sequenced for a study of cytomegalovirus exposure and HLA in healthy donors. Study-wide findings and caveats: The authors confirmed in vitro that a few CMV-associated chains were specific for CMV antigens.

Per germline, CDR1 ENHRY and CDR2 SYGVKD. V was trimmed by 3 bases and J by 7 bases, leaving 10 bases between them. The CDR3 is 13 amino acids. A multiplex PCR was run with 60 Vbeta primers and 13 Jbeta primers. Libraries were prepared by immunoSEQ multiplex PCR; TCRdb keeps only in-frame clonotypes and omits some of them. The sample shows around 130,000 clones, roughly 78% of them seen only once. Worth noting for this clone: The target antigen is unknown.

The sequencing input was PBMCs. The chain carries TRBV10-3 and TRBJ1-5; unclear D gene. The sequence was collected from a man aged 25 to 45 in good health and CMV-seronegative. CDR3 amino acids: CAISEYEGQPQHF. CDR3 DNA: TGTGCCATCAGTGAATACGAGGGCCAGCCCCAGCATTTT.